The clone carrying this T cell receptor beta chain occurred many times. Antigen specificity is unknown. The CDR3 is 17 residues long. V lost 2 bases to trimming and J lost 5 bases; unmatched junction nucleotides: 12. Looked up from germline, CDR1 is LGHDT and CDR2 is YNNKEL (reference sequence). The sample is drawn from a study of T cells in Graves' hyperthyroidism and ophthalmopathy. Broader study findings: The model forecast ophthalmopathy, anticipating it by a median approximately 6 months before onset. Most thyroid clonotypes expanded above 0.001 were also detected in blood.

Amplified TCR beta CDR3 regions came from RNA transcripts. HTBI primers drove first-round RT-PCR of the TCR CDR3. TCRdb independently ran MiXCR on the multiplex PCR reads; one entry per CDR3 protein. Of about 740,000 distinct CDR3 sequences in the sample, 14% are singletons; the top ten hold approximately 10%. The sequencing input was blood. The chain combines TRBV3-1 with TRBJ1-1; 9 bases line up with TRBD1. This sequence was found in a woman between 18 and 30 years old with Graves' hyperthyroidism. The CDR3 DNA is TGTGCCAGCAGCCAAAACAGGGGGCGCATACTTGGGACTGAAGCTTTCTTT. Its translation: CASSQNRGRILGTEAFF.